A selection of T cell receptor beta chains follows, all from one sample in a study of quantifying T cell responses using KT2 cells. TCRdb processed the UMI-ligation and nested PCR reads anew with MiXCR; each CDR3 protein has one entry. Among over 40,000 distinct CDR3 sequences listed, roughly 10% were seen once. The sequenced sample consisted of PBMCs spiked with cells of the T cell clone KT2. These receptors all come from a human donor. Each CDR3 is given with its conserved first and last residue. The D gene is left open where the match is weak. Not every row has a clone size; where given, it reads once, few, many or a size class.

j_call: TRBJ1-1; d_call: -; clone_size: -; v_call: TRBV6-5; cdr3_aa: CASSYLFRDTEAFF; cdr3_nt: TGTGCCAGCAGTTACCTCTTTAGGGACACTGAAGCTTTCTTT
j_call: TRBJ1-1; d_call: TRBD1; clone_size: -; v_call: TRBV7-9; cdr3_aa: CASSSLKTGVNTEAFF; cdr3_nt: TGTGCCAGCAGCTCCCTCAAGACAGGGGTGAACACTGAAGCTTTCTTT
j_call: TRBJ1-1; d_call: -; clone_size: -; v_call: TRBV5-4; cdr3_aa: CASRGWGSTNTEAFF; cdr3_nt: TGTGCCAGCAGGGGGTGGGGCTCGACGAACACTGAAGCTTTCTTT
j_call: TRBJ1-1; d_call: TRBD1; clone_size: few; v_call: TRBV7-9; cdr3_aa: CASSFPKVGTGGRNTEAFF; cdr3_nt: TGTGCCAGCAGCTTCCCAAAGGTCGGGACAGGGGGGAGGAACACTGAAGCTTTCTTT
j_call: TRBJ2-3; d_call: TRBD2; clone_size: -; v_call: TRBV6-1; cdr3_aa: CASSETGGGSTDTQYF; cdr3_nt: TGTGCCAGCAGTGAAACCGGGGGAGGGAGTACAGATACGCAGTATTTT
j_call: TRBJ2-7; d_call: TRBD1; clone_size: -; v_call: TRBV3-1; cdr3_aa: CASSQGQGYSYEQYF; cdr3_nt: TGTGCCAGCAGCCAGGGACAGGGGTATTCCTACGAGCAGTACTTC
j_call: TRBJ2-2; d_call: TRBD1; clone_size: few; v_call: TRBV10-1; cdr3_aa: CASSEGQDTGELFF; cdr3_nt: TGCGCCAGCAGTGAGGGACAGGACACCGGGGAGCTGTTTTTT
j_call: TRBJ1-1; d_call: -; clone_size: few; v_call: TRBV12-3/TRBV12-4; cdr3_aa: CASSLKAGNTEAFF; cdr3_nt: TGTGCCAGCAGTTTGAAGGCAGGGAACACTGAAGCTTTCTTT
j_call: TRBJ1-2; d_call: -; clone_size: few; v_call: TRBV2; cdr3_aa: CASGRGLSYGYTF; cdr3_nt: TGTGCCAGCGGGAGGGGCTTGAGCTATGGCTACACCTTC
j_call: TRBJ2-5; d_call: TRBD1; clone_size: once; v_call: TRBV6-6; cdr3_aa: CASRQTDRAEETQYF; cdr3_nt: TGTGCCAGCAGACAGACGGACAGGGCAGAGGAGACCCAGTACTTC
j_call: TRBJ2-7; d_call: -; clone_size: -; v_call: TRBV6-2/TRBV6-3; cdr3_aa: CASSKPGLYSYEQYF; cdr3_nt: TGTGCCAGCAGTAAGCCGGGACTCTACTCCTACGAGCAGTACTTC
j_call: TRBJ1-5; d_call: -; clone_size: -; v_call: TRBV7-2; cdr3_aa: CASSLSFGSNQPQHF; cdr3_nt: TGTGCCAGCAGCCTCTCATTCGGGAGCAATCAGCCCCAGCATTTT
j_call: TRBJ2-1; d_call: -; clone_size: many; v_call: TRBV6-5; cdr3_aa: CASRALSEGYNEQFF; cdr3_nt: TGTGCCAGCAGGGCCCTTAGCGAGGGGTACAATGAGCAGTTCTTC
j_call: TRBJ2-2; d_call: TRBD2; clone_size: few; v_call: TRBV2; cdr3_aa: CASSEDLAAGELFF; cdr3_nt: TGTGCCAGCAGTGAAGACCTAGCGGCCGGGGAGCTGTTTTTT
j_call: TRBJ1-5; d_call: -; clone_size: few; v_call: TRBV19; cdr3_aa: CASALRSNQPQHF; cdr3_nt: TGTGCCAGTGCCCTTCGGAGCAATCAGCCCCAGCATTTT
j_call: TRBJ2-3; d_call: -; clone_size: -; v_call: TRBV4-2; cdr3_aa: CASSQLHPQTDYSTDTQYF; cdr3_nt: TGTGCCAGCAGCCAACTCCACCCTCAGACTGACTATAGCACAGATACGCAGTATTTT
j_call: TRBJ2-2; d_call: -; clone_size: few; v_call: TRBV3-1; cdr3_aa: CASSTRRDTGELFF; cdr3_nt: TGTGCCAGCAGCACGCGGAGAGACACCGGGGAGCTGTTTTTT
j_call: TRBJ2-7; d_call: -; clone_size: once; v_call: TRBV12-3/TRBV12-4; cdr3_aa: CASSFGITYEQYF; cdr3_nt: TGTGCCAGCAGCTTCGGGATCACCTACGAGCAGTACTTC
j_call: TRBJ1-5; d_call: -; clone_size: -; v_call: TRBV24-1; cdr3_aa: CATSDSKSQPQHF; cdr3_nt: TGTGCCACCAGTGATTCAAAGAGCCAGCCCCAGCATTTT
j_call: TRBJ2-1; d_call: TRBD1; clone_size: many; v_call: TRBV7-9; cdr3_aa: CASSLTGTYNEQFF; cdr3_nt: TGTGCCAGCAGCCTGACAGGGACCTACAATGAGCAGTTCTTC